This TCR beta chain was sequenced in a study of blood T cells in healthy people across ages. Findings and limits, study-wide: Correlation between TCR beta diversity and naive T cell percentage was strong.

Each donor was a healthy Caucasian individual from Russia, aged roughly 6 to 90. This clonotype was seen more than once but under ten times. The antigen remains unidentified. Next came a second PCR, run for about 6 to 11 cycles, which used a sample-barcoded 5' primer along with a J-beta primer mix. Each cDNA molecule was tagged by a template-switch adaptor with 12 random nucleotides. TCRdb ran MiXCR on the 5' RACE reads and lists one entry per CDR3 protein. Among 760,000 or so distinct CDR3 sequences, 20% to 25% were seen once, and the ten largest hold 9.4%. Germline trimming cut 5 bases from V and 3 bases from J; bases unmatched to any gene: 12. The CDR3 is 15 residues long. Germline-derived CDR1 and CDR2 are SQVTM and ANQGSEA. These data were also filed under a second study, of T cells of mothers and their children.

The receptor was isolated from a boy aged 10-17 years in good health. The gene calls are TRBV29-1 and TRBJ1-1, with 7 nucleotides matching TRBD1. The sample taken for sequencing was blood. The CDR3 bases are TGCAGCGTTCTACCCTCGACAGGGACGGACACTGAAGCTTTCTTT. Translation: CSVLPSTGTDTEAFF.